The following is a TCR beta chain sequence with its context. Its target is unknown. This specimen comes from a study of cytomegalovirus exposure and HLA in healthy donors. Study-wide findings and caveats: Immune exposure information comprised only CMV serostatus. An analysis was carried out at a later point. It showed that HLA-associated TCR beta chains were more clonally expanded than equally common non-associated chains. Analyzed later, association rates of TCRs varied across HLA loci, with DRB1 most and HLA-C fewest.

Losses at the gene ends were 1 base for V and 5 bases for J; bases not matched to a gene: 19. Per germline, CDR1 MGHRA and CDR2 YSYEKL. This CDR3 comprises 19 residues. PCR used 60 Vbeta primers and 13 Jbeta primers. Method: immunoSEQ multiplex PCR; TCRdb's copy keeps in-frame clones and lacks some. The data hold about 120,000 clones, with roughly 80% observed a single time. The sample was PBMCs. This TCR was sampled from a woman aged 40-49 years in good health and CMV-seropositive. J is TRBJ1-1 and V is TRBV4-1; 7 bases agree with TRBD1. CDR3 amino acids: CASSQVPRRQGAVVTEAFF. The CDR3 DNA is TGCGCCAGCAGCCAAGTGCCCCGCCGACAGGGAGCGGTAGTGACTGAAGCTTTCTTT.